Described below is a single TCR beta chain sequence and its context. Germline CDR1 reads SGHNT; CDR2 reads YENEEA. V lost 6 bases, J lost 2 bases, and 10 bases lay in between. The CDR3 length is 13 residues. The data originate from a study of technical replicates of blood from a handful of donors. Assay used: immunoSEQ multiplex PCR; TCRdb lists only in-frame clones, some missing. The table lists 85,000 to 100,000 clones, nearly 97% of them singletons. The receptor's source is a human donor in good health. The genes are TRBV11-3 and TRBJ1-1; no reliable D call. Sequenced material: T cells isolated from PBMCs. This chain's CDR3 is CASSDGVNTEAFF. CDR3 in DNA: TGTGCCAGCAGTGACGGGGTTAACACTGAAGCTTTCTTT.